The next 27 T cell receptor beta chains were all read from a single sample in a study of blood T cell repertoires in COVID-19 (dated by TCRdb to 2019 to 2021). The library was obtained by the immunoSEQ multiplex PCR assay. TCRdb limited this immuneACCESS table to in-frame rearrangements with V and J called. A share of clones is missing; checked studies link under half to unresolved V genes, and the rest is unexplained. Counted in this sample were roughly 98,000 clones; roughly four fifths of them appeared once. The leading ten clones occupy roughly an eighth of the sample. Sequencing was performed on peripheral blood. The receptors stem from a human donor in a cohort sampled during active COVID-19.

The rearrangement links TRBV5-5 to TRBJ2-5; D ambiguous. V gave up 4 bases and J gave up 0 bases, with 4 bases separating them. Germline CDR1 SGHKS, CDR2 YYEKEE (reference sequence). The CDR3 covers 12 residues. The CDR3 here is CASSLHQETQYF. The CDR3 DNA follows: TGTGCCAGCAGCCTCCACCAAGAGACCCAGTACTTC.

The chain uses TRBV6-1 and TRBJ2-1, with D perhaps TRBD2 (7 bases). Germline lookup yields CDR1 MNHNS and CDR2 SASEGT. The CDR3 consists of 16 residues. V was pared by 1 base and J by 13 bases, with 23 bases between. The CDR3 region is CASSEVGGGGGALQFF. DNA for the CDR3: TGTGCCAGCAGTGAAGTCGGCGGCGGGGGCGGGGCCCTCCAGTTCTTC.

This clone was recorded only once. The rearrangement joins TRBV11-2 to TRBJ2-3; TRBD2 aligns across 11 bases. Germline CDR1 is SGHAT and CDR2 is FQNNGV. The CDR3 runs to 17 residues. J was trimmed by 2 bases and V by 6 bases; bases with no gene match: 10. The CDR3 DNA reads TGTGCCAGCAGACGACCAGGGACTAGCGGACCCACAGATACGCAGTATTTT. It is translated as CASRRPGTSGPTDTQYF.

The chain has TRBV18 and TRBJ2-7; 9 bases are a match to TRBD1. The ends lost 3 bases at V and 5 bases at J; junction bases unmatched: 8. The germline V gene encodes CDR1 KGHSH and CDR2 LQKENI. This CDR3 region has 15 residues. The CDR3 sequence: CASSPVGTGRNEQYF. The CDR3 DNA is TGTGCCAGCTCACCGGTGGGGACAGGGCGGAACGAGCAGTACTTC.

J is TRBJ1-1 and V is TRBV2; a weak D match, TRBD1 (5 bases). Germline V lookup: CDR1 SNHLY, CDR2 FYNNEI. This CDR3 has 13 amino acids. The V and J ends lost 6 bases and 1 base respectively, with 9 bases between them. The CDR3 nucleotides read TGTGCCAGCAGGGTAGGACAGAACACTGAAGCTTTCTTT. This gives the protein CASRVGQNTEAFF.

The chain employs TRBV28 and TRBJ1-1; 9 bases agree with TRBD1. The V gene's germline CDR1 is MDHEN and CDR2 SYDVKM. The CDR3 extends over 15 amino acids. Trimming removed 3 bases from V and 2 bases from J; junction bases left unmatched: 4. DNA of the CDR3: TGTGCCAGCAGTTTTGGGACAGGGTCTAACACTGAAGCTTTCTTT. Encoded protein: CASSFGTGSNTEAFF.

CDR3 nucleotides: TGCGCCAGCAGCTCCGGGACAGGGGACACTGAAGCTTTCTTT. Translation: CASSSGTGDTEAFF. The chain employs TRBV5-1 and TRBJ1-1, with TRBD1 identical over 10 bases. The trim removed 3 bases at V and 3 bases at J, leaving 2 bases unmatched. The CDR3 sequence is 14 residues long. In germline, CDR1 is SGHRS, CDR2 YFSETQ.

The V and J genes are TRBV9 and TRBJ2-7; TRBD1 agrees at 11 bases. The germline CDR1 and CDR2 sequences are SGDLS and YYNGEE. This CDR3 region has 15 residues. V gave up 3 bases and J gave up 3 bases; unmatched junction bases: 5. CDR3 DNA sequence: TGTGCCAGCAGCGCAGGACAGGGGGCTTTCTACGAGCAGTACTTC. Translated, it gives CASSAGQGAFYEQYF.

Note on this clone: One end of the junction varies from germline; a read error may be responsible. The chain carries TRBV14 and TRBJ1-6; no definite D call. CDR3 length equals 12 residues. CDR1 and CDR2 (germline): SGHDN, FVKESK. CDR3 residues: CASSSFNSPLHF. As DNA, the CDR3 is TGTGCCAGCAGCTCCTTTAATTCACCCCTCCACTTT.

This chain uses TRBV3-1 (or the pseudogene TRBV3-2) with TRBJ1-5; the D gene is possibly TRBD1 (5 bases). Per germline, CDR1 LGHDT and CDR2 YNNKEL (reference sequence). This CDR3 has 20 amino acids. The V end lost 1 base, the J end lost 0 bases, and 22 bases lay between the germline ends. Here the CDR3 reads CASSQAARAGGEYSNQPQHF. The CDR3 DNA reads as TGTGCCAGCAGCCAAGCAGCTAGGGCCGGGGGTGAGTATAGCAATCAGCCCCAGCATTTT.

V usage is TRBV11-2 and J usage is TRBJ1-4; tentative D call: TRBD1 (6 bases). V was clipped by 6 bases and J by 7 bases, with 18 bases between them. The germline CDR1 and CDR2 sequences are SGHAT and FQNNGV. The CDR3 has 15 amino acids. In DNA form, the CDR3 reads TGTGCCAGCAGTGTTTTTGGGGGCGGCGGTGAAAAACTGTTTTTT. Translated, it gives CASSVFGGGGEKLFF.

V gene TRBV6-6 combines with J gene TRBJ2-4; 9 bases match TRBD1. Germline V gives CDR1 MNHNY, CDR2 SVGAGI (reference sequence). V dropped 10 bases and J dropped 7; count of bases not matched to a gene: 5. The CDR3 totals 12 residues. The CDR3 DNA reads TGTGCCACCAGGACAGGGGAGAACATTCAGTACTTC. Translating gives CATRTGENIQYF.

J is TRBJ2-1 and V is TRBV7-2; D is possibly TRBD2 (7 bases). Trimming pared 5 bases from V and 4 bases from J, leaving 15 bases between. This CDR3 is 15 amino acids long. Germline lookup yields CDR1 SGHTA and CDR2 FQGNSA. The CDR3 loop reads CASSLVGGRYNEQFF. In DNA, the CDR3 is TGTGCCAGCAGCCTGGTGGGGGGGCGGTACAATGAGCAGTTCTTC.

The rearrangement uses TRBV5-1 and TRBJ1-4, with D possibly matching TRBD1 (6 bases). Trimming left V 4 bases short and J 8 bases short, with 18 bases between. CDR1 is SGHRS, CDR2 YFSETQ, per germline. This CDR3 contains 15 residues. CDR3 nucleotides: TGCGCCAGCAGCACTACCGGGACAACTGGGGAAAAACTGTTTTTT. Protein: CASSTTGTTGEKLFF.

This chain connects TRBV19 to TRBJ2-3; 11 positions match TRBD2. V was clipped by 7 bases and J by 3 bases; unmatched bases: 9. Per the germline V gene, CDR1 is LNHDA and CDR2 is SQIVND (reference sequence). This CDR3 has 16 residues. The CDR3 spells CASTRIAGGPTDTQYF. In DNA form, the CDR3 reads TGTGCCAGTACGAGGATAGCGGGGGGGCCGACAGATACGCAGTATTTT.

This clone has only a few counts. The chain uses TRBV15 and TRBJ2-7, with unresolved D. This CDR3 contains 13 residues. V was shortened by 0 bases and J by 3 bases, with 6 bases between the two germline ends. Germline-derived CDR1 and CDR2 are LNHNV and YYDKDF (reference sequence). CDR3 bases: TGTGCCACCAGCAGAGATCCGGTCTACGAGCAGTACTTC. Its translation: CATSRDPVYEQYF.

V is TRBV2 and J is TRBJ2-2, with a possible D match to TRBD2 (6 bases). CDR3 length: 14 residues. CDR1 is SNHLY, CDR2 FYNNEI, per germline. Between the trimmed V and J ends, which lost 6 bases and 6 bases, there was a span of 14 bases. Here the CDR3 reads CASRTRGSAGELFF. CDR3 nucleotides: TGTGCCAGCAGAACACGGGGGAGCGCCGGGGAGCTGTTTTTT.

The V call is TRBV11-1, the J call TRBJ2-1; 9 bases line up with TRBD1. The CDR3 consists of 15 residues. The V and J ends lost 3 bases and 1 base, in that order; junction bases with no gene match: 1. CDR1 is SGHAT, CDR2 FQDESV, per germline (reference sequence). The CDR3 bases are TGTGCCAGCAGCTTGACAGGGGGGTCCTACAATGAGCAGTTCTTC. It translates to CASSLTGGSYNEQFF. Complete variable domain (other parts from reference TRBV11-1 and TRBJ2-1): EAEVAQSPRYKITEKSQAVAFWCDPISGHATLYWYRQILGQGPELLVQFQDESVVDDSQLPKDRFSAERLKGVDSTLKIQPAELGDSAMYLCASSLTGGSYNEQFFGPGTRLTVL.

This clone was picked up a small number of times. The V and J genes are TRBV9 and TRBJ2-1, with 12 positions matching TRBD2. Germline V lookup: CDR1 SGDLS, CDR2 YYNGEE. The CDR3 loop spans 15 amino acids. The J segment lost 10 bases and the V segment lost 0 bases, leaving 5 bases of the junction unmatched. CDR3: CASSVASGGAREQFF. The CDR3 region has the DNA TGTGCCAGCAGCGTAGCTAGCGGGGGGGCCCGGGAGCAGTTCTTC.

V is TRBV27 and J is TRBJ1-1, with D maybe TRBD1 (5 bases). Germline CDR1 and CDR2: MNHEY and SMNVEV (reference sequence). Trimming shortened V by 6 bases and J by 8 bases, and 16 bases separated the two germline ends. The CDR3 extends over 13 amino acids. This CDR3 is CASSPRRGWEAFF. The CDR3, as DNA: TGTGCCAGCAGCCCCAGGAGGGGATGGGAAGCTTTCTTT.

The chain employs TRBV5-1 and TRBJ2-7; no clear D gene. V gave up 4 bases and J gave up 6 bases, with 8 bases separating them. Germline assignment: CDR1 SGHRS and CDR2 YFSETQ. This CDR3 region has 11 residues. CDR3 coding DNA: TGCGCCAGCAGCGAACAGAGCGAGCAGTACTTC. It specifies CASSEQSEQYF.

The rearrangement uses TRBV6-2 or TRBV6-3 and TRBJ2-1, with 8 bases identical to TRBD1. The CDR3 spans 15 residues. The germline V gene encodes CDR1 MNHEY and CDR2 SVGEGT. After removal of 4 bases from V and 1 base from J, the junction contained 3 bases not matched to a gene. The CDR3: CASSLDRASYNEQFF. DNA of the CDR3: TGTGCCAGCAGTTTGGACAGGGCTTCCTACAATGAGCAGTTCTTC.

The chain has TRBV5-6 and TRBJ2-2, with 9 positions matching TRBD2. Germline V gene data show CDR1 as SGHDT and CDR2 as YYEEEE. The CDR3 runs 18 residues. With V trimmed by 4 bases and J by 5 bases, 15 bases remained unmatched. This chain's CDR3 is CASSPWWLAGRVTGELFF. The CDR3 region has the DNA TGTGCCAGCAGCCCGTGGTGGCTAGCGGGGCGAGTAACCGGGGAGCTGTTTTTT. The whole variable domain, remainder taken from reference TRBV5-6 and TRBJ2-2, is DAGVTQSPTHLIKTRGQQVTLRCSPKSGHDTVSWYQQALGQGPQFIFQYYEEEERQRGNFPDRFSGHQFPNYSSELNVNALLLGDSALYLCASSPWWLAGRVTGELFFGEGSRLTVL.

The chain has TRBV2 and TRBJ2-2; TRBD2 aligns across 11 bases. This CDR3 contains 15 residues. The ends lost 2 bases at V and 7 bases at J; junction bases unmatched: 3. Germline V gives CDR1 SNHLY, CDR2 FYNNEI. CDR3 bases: TGTGCCAGCAGTGAACTAGCGGGGGGAATCGGGGAGCTGTTTTTT. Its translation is CASSELAGGIGELFF.

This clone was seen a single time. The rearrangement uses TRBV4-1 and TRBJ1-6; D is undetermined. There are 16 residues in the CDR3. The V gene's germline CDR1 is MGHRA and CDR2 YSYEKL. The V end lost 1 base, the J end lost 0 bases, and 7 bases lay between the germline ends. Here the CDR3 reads CASSQAGNSYNSPLHF. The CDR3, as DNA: TGCGCCAGCAGCCAAGCGGGTAACTCCTATAATTCACCCCTCCACTTT.

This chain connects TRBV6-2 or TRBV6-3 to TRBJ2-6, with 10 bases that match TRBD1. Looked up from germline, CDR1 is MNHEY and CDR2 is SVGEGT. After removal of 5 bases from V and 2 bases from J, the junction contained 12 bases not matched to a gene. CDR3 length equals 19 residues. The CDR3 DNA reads TGTGCCAGCAGTCCCAGGACAGGGGGTATGGTGGCTGGGGCCAACGTCCTGACTTTC. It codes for CASSPRTGGMVAGANVLTF.

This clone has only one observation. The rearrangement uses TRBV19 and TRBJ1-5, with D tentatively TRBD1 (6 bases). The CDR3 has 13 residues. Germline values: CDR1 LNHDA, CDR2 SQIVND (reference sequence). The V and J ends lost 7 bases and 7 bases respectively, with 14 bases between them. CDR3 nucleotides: TGTGCCAGTAACAGGGTACGAGAGCAGCCCCAGCATTTT. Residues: CASNRVREQPQHF. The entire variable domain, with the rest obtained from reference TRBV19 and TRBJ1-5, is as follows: DGGITQSPKYLFRKEGQNVTLSCEQNLNHDAMYWYRQDPGQGLRLIYYSQIVNDFQKGDIAEGYSVSREKKESFPLTVTSAQKNPTAFYLCASNRVREQPQHFGDGTRLSIL.